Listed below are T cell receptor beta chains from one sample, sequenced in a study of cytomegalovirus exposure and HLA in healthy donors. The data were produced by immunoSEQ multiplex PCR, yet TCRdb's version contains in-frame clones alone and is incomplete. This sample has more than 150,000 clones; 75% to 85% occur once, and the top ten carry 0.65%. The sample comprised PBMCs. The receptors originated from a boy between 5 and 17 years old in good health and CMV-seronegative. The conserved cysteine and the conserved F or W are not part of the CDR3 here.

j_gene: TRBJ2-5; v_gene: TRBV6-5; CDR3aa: ASRHTGSLETQY
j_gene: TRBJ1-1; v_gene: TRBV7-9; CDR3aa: ASSSGHRVNTEAF
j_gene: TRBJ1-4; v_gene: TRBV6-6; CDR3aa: ASSPRRLSNEKLF
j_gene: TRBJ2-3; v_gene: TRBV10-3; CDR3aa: AISPGLNTDTQY
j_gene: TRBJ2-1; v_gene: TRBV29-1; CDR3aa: SVQGHGYNEQF
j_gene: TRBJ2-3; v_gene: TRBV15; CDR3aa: ATSRFPRGMSTDTQY
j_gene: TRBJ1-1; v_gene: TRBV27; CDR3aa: ASSPGRTGAPLNTEAF
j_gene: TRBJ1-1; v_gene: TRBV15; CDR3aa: ATEGRVGAF
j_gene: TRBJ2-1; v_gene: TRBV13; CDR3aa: ASSSPAYNEQF
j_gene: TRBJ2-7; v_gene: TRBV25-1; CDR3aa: ASGSGTDVHEQY
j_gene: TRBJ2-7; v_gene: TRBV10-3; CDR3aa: AISGSLAGSSYEQY
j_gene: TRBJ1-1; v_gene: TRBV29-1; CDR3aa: SVAGGGTEAF
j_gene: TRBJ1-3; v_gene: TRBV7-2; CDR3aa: ASSLVREPVSGNTIY
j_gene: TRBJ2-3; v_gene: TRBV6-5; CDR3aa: ASSRTGGYTDTQY
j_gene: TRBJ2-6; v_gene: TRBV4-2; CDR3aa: ASSQESSDSGANVLT
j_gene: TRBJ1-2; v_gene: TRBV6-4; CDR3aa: ASSEGSGYGYT
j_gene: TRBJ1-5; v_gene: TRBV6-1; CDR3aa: ASSGPGTGLNQPQH
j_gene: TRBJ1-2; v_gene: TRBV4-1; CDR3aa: ASSPLDGDYGYT
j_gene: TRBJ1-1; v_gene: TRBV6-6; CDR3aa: ASSYGALNTEAF
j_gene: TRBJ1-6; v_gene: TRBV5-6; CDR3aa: ASSFRGLYNSPLH
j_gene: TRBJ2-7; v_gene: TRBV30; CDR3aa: AWSEGQPYEQY
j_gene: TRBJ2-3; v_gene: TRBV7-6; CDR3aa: ASSLAGRDTQY
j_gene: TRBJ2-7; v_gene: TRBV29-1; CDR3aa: SVEGTGGNEQY
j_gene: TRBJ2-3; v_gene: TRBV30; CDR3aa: AWGGARTSTDTQY
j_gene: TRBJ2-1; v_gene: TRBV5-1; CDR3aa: ASSLSAGYNNEQF
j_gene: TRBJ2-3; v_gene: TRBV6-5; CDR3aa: ASSYQRSSTDTQY
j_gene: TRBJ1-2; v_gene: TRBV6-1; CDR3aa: ASSEPRMGGNYGYT
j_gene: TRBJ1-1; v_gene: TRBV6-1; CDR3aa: ASSGGRFAGTEAF
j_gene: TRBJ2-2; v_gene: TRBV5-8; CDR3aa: ASSLVLEGADTGELF
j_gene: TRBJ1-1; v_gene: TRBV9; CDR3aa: ASTYNTEAF
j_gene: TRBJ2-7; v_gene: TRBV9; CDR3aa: ASSEGGGAEQY
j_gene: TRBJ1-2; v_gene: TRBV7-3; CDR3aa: ASSLNVAGGSYGYT
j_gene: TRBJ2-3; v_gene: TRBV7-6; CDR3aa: ASRGGLAGDEDTQY
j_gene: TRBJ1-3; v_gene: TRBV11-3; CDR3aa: ASSLGAANTIY
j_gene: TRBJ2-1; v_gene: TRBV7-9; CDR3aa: SSSPSVIANSYNEQF
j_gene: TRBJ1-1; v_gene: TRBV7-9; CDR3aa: ASSFDSNTEAF
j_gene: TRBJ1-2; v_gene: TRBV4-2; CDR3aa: ASSHKKLRQGYYGYT
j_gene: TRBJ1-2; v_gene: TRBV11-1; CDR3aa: ASTPEGVGRGYT
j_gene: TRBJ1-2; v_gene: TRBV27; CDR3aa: ASSLSGTSNYGYT
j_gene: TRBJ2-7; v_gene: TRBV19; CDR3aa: ASSIRTHPYEQY
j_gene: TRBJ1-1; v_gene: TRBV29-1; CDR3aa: SVREDHTEAF
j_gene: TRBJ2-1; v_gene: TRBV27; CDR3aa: ASSWDWYNEQF
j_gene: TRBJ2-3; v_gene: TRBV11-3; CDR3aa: ASAVGGATDTQY